Following are 18 T cell receptor beta chains from one sample sequenced in a study of shared clonotypes between healthy human individuals. TCRdb keeps only in-frame clones here, not all; method: immunoSEQ multiplex PCR. The repertoire has over a million clones, about three quarters of them found once; the top ten carry about 1.5%. The sequenced sample was memory CD4+ T cells sorted from blood. Subset reported: CD45RA-negative fraction. The receptors here all came from a man between 18 and 35 years old in good health.

This chain joins TRBV7-9 and TRBJ2-7, with TRBD2 matching over 14 bases. CDR1 and CDR2 from the germline V gene are SEHNR and FQNEAQ (reference sequence). V gave up 5 bases and J gave up 5 bases; unmatched junction bases: 5. CDR3 size: 15 residues. The CDR3 loop reads CASSLGTSGSNEQYF. CDR3 bases: TGTGCCAGCAGCCTAGGGACTAGCGGGAGCAACGAGCAGTACTTC.

The V call is TRBV14, the J call TRBJ1-1; 10 bases line up with TRBD1. The CDR3 is 19 amino acids. Germline lookup yields CDR1 SGHDN and CDR2 FVKESK. V trimming: 1 base; J trimming: 0 bases; junction bases outside the gene matches: 11. CDR3 loop: CASSQGEDRGRGVNTEAFF. The DNA of the CDR3 is TGTGCCAGCAGCCAAGGAGAGGACAGGGGGAGGGGTGTGAACACTGAAGCTTTCTTT.

This chain joins TRBV5-1 and TRBJ2-1, with no clear D. The CDR3 extends over 13 amino acids. Germline V gene sequence: CDR1 SGHRS, CDR2 YFSETQ. V was pared by 3 bases and J by 6 bases, with 10 bases between. DNA for the CDR3: TGCGCCAGCAGCTCCGCCTCGTCCAATGAGCAGTTCTTC. It specifies CASSSASSNEQFF.

This clone was observed a few times. This chain connects TRBV5-1 to TRBJ2-2, with D unresolved. The length of the CDR3 is 14 residues. From germline, CDR1 is SGHRS and CDR2 YFSETQ. Trimming shortened V by 7 bases and J by 8 bases, and 18 bases separated the two germline ends. The chain's CDR3 is CASSRDGGAGELFF. CDR3 bases: TGCGCCAGCTCGCGTGACGGTGGAGCGGGGGAGCTGTTTTTT.

Of note for this clone: One end of the junction varies from germline; a read error may be responsible. V and J are TRBV7-7 and TRBJ2-5, with D possibly called TRBD1 or TRBD2 (6 bases each). The CDR3 is 15 residues long. Germline CDR1 SSHAT, CDR2 FNYEAQ (reference sequence). The CDR3 DNA sequence: TGTGCTAGCAGCTTAGGCGGGACACCCCAAGAGACCCAGTACTTC. Its translation: CASSLGGTPQETQYF.

The V call is TRBV7-3, the J call TRBJ1-1, with 8 bases matching TRBD1. Germline V gene lookup returns CDR1 SGHTA and CDR2 FQGTGA. This CDR3 region has 14 residues. The ends lost 5 bases at V and 1 base at J; junction bases unmatched: 3. The CDR3 sequence is CASSEGQENTEAFF. The CDR3 DNA follows: TGTGCCAGCAGCGAGGGACAGGAGAACACTGAAGCTTTCTTT.

CDR3 sequence reads: CASSLQTNEQYF. CDR3 sequence (DNA): TGTGCCAGCAGCTTGCAGACAAACGAGCAGTACTTC. The chain recombines TRBV5-6 with TRBJ2-7; D uncertain. The CDR3 covers 12 residues. V shed 1 base and J shed 5 bases, with 7 bases lying between them. Germline V gene data show CDR1 as SGHDT and CDR2 as YYEEEE.

J is TRBJ1-5 and V is TRBV19; D gene unclear. V was clipped by 2 bases and J by 6 bases, with 14 bases between them. There are 15 residues in the CDR3. Germline V gene lookup returns CDR1 LNHDA and CDR2 SQIVND (reference sequence). CDR3 sequence: CASSIQSQATQPQHF. The CDR3 DNA is TGTGCCAGTAGTATACAAAGTCAGGCGACTCAGCCCCAGCATTTT.

The chain employs TRBV6-1 and TRBJ2-7; D unresolved. With 3 bases removed from V and 3 bases from J, the gap between germline ends came to 21 bases. The CDR3 spans 17 residues. Germline V gene lookup returns CDR1 MNHNS and CDR2 SASEGT. CDR3 sequence: CASSESGTRPTRYEQYF. The CDR3 DNA is TGTGCCAGCAGTGAGTCCGGTACTCGGCCTACGCGCTACGAGCAGTACTTC.

This chain uses TRBV30 with TRBJ1-5; 9 nucleotides align to TRBD1. Trimming at V came to 5 bases and at J to 4 bases, leaving 6 bases not matched to a gene. The V gene's germline CDR1 is GTSNPN and CDR2 SVGIG (reference sequence). The length of the CDR3 is 14 residues. The CDR3, as DNA: TGTGCCTGGCAAGGGACAGGGAAAAATCAGCCCCAGCATTTT. It translates to CAWQGTGKNQPQHF.

The V call is TRBV5-1, the J call TRBJ1-6; weak D call: TRBD1 (6 bases). Germline V CDR1 and CDR2: SGHRS, YFSETQ. The CDR3 covers 15 residues. The V gene lost 4 bases and the J gene lost 7 bases, with 15 bases spanning the gap. The DNA for the CDR3 is TGCGCCAGCAGCCTATACCGGACAGAAAATTCACCCCTCCACTTT. Protein sequence: CASSLYRTENSPLHF.

This clone has a handful of counts. The chain links TRBV7-9 to TRBJ1-1; a possible D gene is TRBD1 (5 bases). The CDR3 loop spans 12 amino acids. V was clipped by 3 bases and J by 6 bases, with 8 bases between them. CDR1 is SEHNR and CDR2 is FQNEAQ in the germline V gene (reference sequence). The DNA of the CDR3 is TGTGCCAGCAGCTTGCGGGACCCTGAAGCTTTCTTT. Translating it yields CASSLRDPEAFF.

This chain uses TRBV28 with TRBJ2-7; TRBD1 matches 8 bases. The CDR3 length is 14 residues. CDR1 is MDHEN and CDR2 is SYDVKM in the germline V gene. The junction had 3 bases not matched to a gene; V was cut back by 5 bases and J by 0 bases. CDR3 loop: CASSGTGVSYEQYF. CDR3 in DNA: TGTGCCAGCAGTGGGACAGGCGTCTCCTACGAGCAGTACTTC.

The genes are TRBV30 and TRBJ1-5; 11 nucleotides agree with TRBD1. Looked up from germline, CDR1 is GTSNPN and CDR2 is SVGIG (reference sequence). V trimming: 0 bases; J trimming: 6 bases; junction bases outside the gene matches: 7. This CDR3 contains 16 residues. As DNA, the CDR3 is TGTGCCTGGAGTGTAAGGGGACAGGGGGTTGGTCAGCCCCAGCATTTT. Protein sequence: CAWSVRGQGVGQPQHF.

The chain joins TRBV6-5 to TRBJ2-7; 9 bases are shared with TRBD2. Germline V gene lookup returns CDR1 MNHEY and CDR2 SVGAGI. V was pared by 2 bases and J by 5 bases, with 1 base of the junction left unmatched. The CDR3 is 13 amino acids. CDR3 coding DNA: TGTGCCAGCAGTTACCAGCGGGGGGACGAGCAGTACTTC. It translates to CASSYQRGDEQYF.

The gene calls are TRBV11-2 and TRBJ2-1; D tentatively fits TRBD1 or TRBD2 (5 bases each). Germline assignment: CDR1 SGHAT and CDR2 FQNNGV. Trimming removed 9 bases from V and 10 bases from J, with 16 bases in between. The CDR3 is 12 amino acids. CDR3 nucleotide sequence: TGTGCCAGTGGTGAGGGTTCAGGGGAGCAGTTCTTC. Translation gives CASGEGSGEQFF.

The CDR3 loop is CASSSPGTAKAFF. CDR3 nucleotide sequence: TGTGCCAGCAGTTCTCCAGGGACGGCAAAAGCTTTCTTT. The rearrangement joins TRBV27 to TRBJ1-1, with D perhaps matching TRBD1 (5 bases). Germline V gene lookup returns CDR1 MNHEY and CDR2 SMNVEV (reference sequence). CDR3 length equals 13 residues. Trimming left V 4 bases short and J 9 bases short, with 15 bases between.

This clone was seen just once. A much larger clone differs from this one at a single base, so this may be a read error. This chain connects TRBV7-3 to TRBJ2-2, with 8 bases aligning to TRBD1. CDR1 is SGHTA and CDR2 is FQGTGA in the germline V gene. The CDR3 sequence is 15 residues long. Trimming took 5 bases from V and 1 from J; bases not matched to a gene: 3. For the CDR3, the DNA is TGTGCCAGCAGCCCCGGGACAGGGAACACCGGGGAGCTGTTTTTT. Translation gives CASSPGTGNTGELFF.